The 18 T cell receptor beta chains listed next were all sequenced from one sample in a study of metastatic and nonmetastatic thyroid tumors (TCRdb year 2020). Before undergoing thyroid surgery, none of the patients had been given any kind of treatment. Libraries were built with PCR. TCRdb shows the sequencer as Illumina HiSeq 4000. Through fastp at Q25 and MiXCR, TCRdb rebuilt clones from the public reads, retaining in-frame beta chains. The sample includes 80,000 to 85,000 clones, with under 15% observed a single time. The ten largest clones represent 7% to 10% of the sample. Sequenced material: tumor tissue. The source of these receptors is a female donor with papillary thyroid cancer or a benign thyroid nodule (not recorded which). Some clones in this sample may be carry-over from other donors' samples.

This clone was detected a few times. V usage is TRBV3-1 and J usage is TRBJ2-1; 11 positions match TRBD2. Germline values: CDR1 LGHDT, CDR2 YNNKEL (reference sequence). V shed 2 bases, J shed 3 bases, and the junction held 0 bases outside the gene matches. CDR3 length: 15 amino acids. The CDR3 nucleotides are TGTGCCAGCAGCCAAACTAGCGGGAGCTACAATGAGCAGTTCTTC. This translates into CASSQTSGSYNEQFF.

This clone was seen ten or more times. The chain is built from TRBV4-2 and TRBJ2-5; unclear D gene. Germline lookup yields CDR1 LGHNA and CDR2 YNFKEQ. This CDR3 is built from 14 residues. Deletions cut 2 bases from V and 1 base from J, with 8 bases between. The CDR3 is CASSQPTVQETQYF. The CDR3 coding sequence is TGTGCCAGCAGCCAACCGACTGTCCAAGAGACCCAGTACTTC.

In this sample, this clone is medium-sized. The chain is built from TRBV12-3 or TRBV12-4 and TRBJ2-7; weak D call: TRBD1 (5 bases). CDR3 size: 13 residues. V shed 8 bases and J shed 5 bases, with 16 bases lying between them. As DNA, the CDR3 is TGTGCCAGCCGAACGGCAGGGCAAAACGAGCAGTACTTC. It translates to CASRTAGQNEQYF.

This clone has a count of ten or more. Other nucleotide sequences from this sample produce the same CDR3. V usage is TRBV28 and J usage is TRBJ2-3; 11 bases are a match to TRBD2. Germline V lookup: CDR1 MDHEN, CDR2 SYDVKM. After removal of 5 bases from V and 0 bases from J, the junction contained 1 base not matched to a gene. There are 15 residues in the CDR3. The CDR3 loop reads CASSGLAGSTDTQYF. CDR3 sequence (DNA): TGTGCCAGCAGTGGACTAGCGGGTAGCACAGATACGCAGTATTTT.

This clone turned up a few times. This may be a read error, as it is one base from a much larger clone. This sample includes further DNA sequences coding for the same CDR3. This chain joins TRBV9 and TRBJ2-1; 10 positions agree with TRBD2. CDR3 size: 17 residues. Looked up from germline, CDR1 is SGDLS and CDR2 is YYNGEE. V lost 4 bases, J lost 5 bases, and 12 bases stayed unmatched. The CDR3 is CASSPFYPGLADNEQFF. The CDR3 region has the DNA TGTGCCAGCAGCCCCTTCTACCCTGGACTAGCGGACAATGAGCAGTTCTTC.

Regarding this clone: A read error is possible here, since a much larger clone lies one base away. Other nucleotide sequences in the sample specify the same CDR3. The J gene is TRBJ1-4, the V gene TRBV9; TRBD1 matches at 10 bases. Germline V gene sequence: CDR1 SGDLS, CDR2 YYNGEE. The CDR3 has 16 amino acids. In nucleotides, the CDR3 is TGCGCCAGCAGCGTAGGGGACAGGGGTTCTAATGAAAAACTGTTTTTT. Protein product: CASSVGDRGSNEKLFF.

Comment on this clone: It may be a read error: a sequence one base away is much more abundant. The chain links TRBV19 to TRBJ2-1; 14 bases match TRBD2. The germline V gene encodes CDR1 LNHDA and CDR2 SQIVND (reference sequence). This CDR3 is built from 17 residues. The J segment lost 5 bases and the V segment lost 3 bases, leaving 6 bases of the junction unmatched. This CDR3 is CASSIRGTSGGHNEQFF. The CDR3 region has the DNA TGTGCCAGTAGTATTAGGGGGACTAGCGGGGGCCACAATGAGCAGTTCTTC. The complete variable domain, with remaining parts taken from reference TRBV19 and TRBJ2-1, reads DGGITQSPKYLFRKEGQNVTLSCEQNLNHDAMYWYRQDPGQGLRLIYYSQIVNDFQKGDIAEGYSVSREKKESFPLTVTSAQKNPTAFYLCASSIRGTSGGHNEQFFGPGTRLTVL.

This clone was observed at least ten times. The J gene is TRBJ2-7, the V gene TRBV7-2; D ambiguous. Between the trimmed V and J ends, which lost 2 bases and 3 bases, there was a span of 11 bases. The CDR3 sequence is 14 residues long. CDR1 and CDR2 from the germline V gene are SGHTA and FQGNSA. CDR3: CASSLSGFYYEQYF. The CDR3 bases are TGTGCCAGCAGCTTATCGGGTTTCTACTACGAGCAGTACTTC.

The sample holds many counts of this clone. Mismatch with germline at one junction end may stem from a read error. The chain employs TRBV12-5 and TRBJ1-6; TRBD1 is a possible D gene (6 bases). CDR1 and CDR2 from the germline V gene are LGHNT and FRNRAP. CDR3 length: 20 residues. The CDR3 DNA reads as TGTGCTAGTGGTTTGGTTACAGAAAGTCAGGGGAGCTCCGATAATTCACCCCTCCACTTT. Its protein is CASGLVTESQGSSDNSPLHF.

Details on this clone: Since a much larger clone is just one base distant, this may be a read error. The chain joins TRBV5-1 to TRBJ2-5; 9 nucleotides match TRBD2. Germline trimming cut 6 bases from V and 5 bases from J; bases unmatched to any gene: 8. Germline V CDR1 and CDR2: SGHRS, YFSETQ. The CDR3 has 14 amino acids. CDR3 bases: TGCGCCAGCAAAGAAATAGCGGGAGACGAGACCCAGTACTTC. This codes for CASKEIAGDETQYF.

This chain joins TRBV18 and TRBJ2-4; D is possibly TRBD1 or TRBD2 (6 bases each). The CDR3 runs 16 residues. The germline V gene has CDR1 KGHSH and CDR2 LQKENI. Deletions cut 3 bases from V and 0 bases from J, with 12 bases between. CDR3 loop: CASSPDRGLAKNIQYF. CDR3 nucleotides: TGTGCCAGCTCACCCGACCGGGGGCTAGCCAAAAACATTCAGTACTTC.

J is TRBJ2-7 and V is TRBV5-1, with D maybe TRBD2 (6 bases). Per the germline V gene, CDR1 is SGHRS and CDR2 is YFSETQ. The CDR3 loop spans 16 amino acids. V was clipped by 3 bases and J by 2 bases, with 18 bases between them. The CDR3 region is CASSSGPGLGTYEQYF. The CDR3 DNA sequence: TGCGCCAGCAGCTCAGGACCGGGACTGGGAACCTACGAGCAGTACTTC. Drawing the rest from reference TRBV5-1 and TRBJ2-7, the complete variable domain is KAGVTQTPRYLIKTRGQQVTLSCSPISGHRSVSWYQQTPGQGLQFLFEYFSETQRNKGNFPGRFSGRQFSNSRSEMNVSTLELGDSALYLCASSSGPGLGTYEQYFGPGTRLTVT.

At least ten counts were recorded for this clone. The rearrangement joins TRBV10-3 to TRBJ2-1; TRBD2 aligns across 14 bases. Germline V gene lookup returns CDR1 ENHRY and CDR2 SYGVKD. The ends lost 8 bases at V and 7 bases at J; junction bases unmatched: 4. The CDR3 is 14 residues long. The CDR3 loop reads CAIGLAGGRNEQFF. In nucleotides, the CDR3 is TGTGCCATCGGACTAGCGGGAGGAAGGAATGAGCAGTTCTTC.

This clone was found many times. The V call is TRBV24-1, the J call TRBJ2-1; D assignment may be TRBD1 or TRBD2 (7 bases each). The V gene's germline CDR1 is KGHDR and CDR2 SFDVKD. V lost 6 bases to trimming and J lost 1 base, with 18 bases between them. The CDR3 has 17 amino acids. CDR3 nucleotides: TGTGCCACCAGTCCCGGTCAGGGGGGGATTTCCTACAATGAGCAGTTCTTC. It specifies CATSPGQGGISYNEQFF.

With respect to this clone: A read error may be the cause here, since a much bigger clone is one base away. Other DNA sequences of this sample code for an identical CDR3. The chain joins TRBV9 to TRBJ2-5; the D is unclear. Per germline, CDR1 SGDLS and CDR2 YYNGEE. V lost 2 bases and J lost 1, with 12 bases in between. This CDR3 comprises 15 residues. The CDR3 DNA is TGTGCCAGCAGCGTGCTGACGGGCAGCCAAGAGACCCAGTACTTC. It yields the protein CASSVLTGSQETQYF.

A word on this clone: This sample includes further DNA sequences coding for the same CDR3. V is TRBV11-1 and J is TRBJ2-1, with 10 bases fitting TRBD2. CDR3 length: 16 amino acids. The germline gives CDR1 SGHAT, CDR2 FQDESV (reference sequence). After removal of 4 bases from V and 4 bases from J, the junction contained 7 bases not matched to a gene. CDR3 amino acids: CASSSRTSGNYNEQFF. CDR3 nucleotide sequence: TGTGCCAGCAGCTCGCGGACTAGCGGTAATTACAATGAGCAGTTCTTC. The complete variable domain, with remaining parts taken from reference TRBV11-1 and TRBJ2-1, reads EAEVAQSPRYKITEKSQAVAFWCDPISGHATLYWYRQILGQGPELLVQFQDESVVDDSQLPKDRFSAERLKGVDSTLKIQPAELGDSAMYLCASSSRTSGNYNEQFFGPGTRLTVL.

This clone was found once. A single base separates this from a much larger clone, so it may be a read error. This chain connects TRBV7-3 to TRBJ2-2; D is unclear. Germline CDR1 reads SGHTA; CDR2 reads FQGTGA. The germline V and J ends were trimmed by 8 bases and 0 bases, with 7 bases remaining between them. The CDR3 sequence is 13 residues long. The CDR3 spells CASSLPNTGELFF. The CDR3 DNA reads TGTGCCAGCTCACTACCGAACACCGGGGAGCTGTTTTTT.

This clone was detected many times. The gene calls are TRBV29-1 and TRBJ1-2, with TRBD1 identical over 12 bases. V shed 7 bases, J shed 4 bases, and the junction held 16 bases outside the gene matches. The length of the CDR3 is 17 residues. Germline V gives CDR1 SQVTM, CDR2 ANQGSEA. Here the CDR3 DNA reads TGCAGCGCGGGACAGGGGGCCCGGGACGTCGATCTCTATGGCTACACCTTC. Translating gives CSAGQGARDVDLYGYTF.